Given below is one TCR beta chain in context. The sample is drawn from a study of blood T cell repertoires in COVID-19. Data came from immunoSEQ multiplex PCR; TCRdb stores just in-frame clones and leaves some out. This repertoire shows 310,000 or so clones, 65% to 90% found once; its top ten account for about 9.4%. V was shortened by 0 bases and J by 5 bases, with 8 bases between the two germline ends. This CDR3 region has 13 residues. CDR1 GTSNPN and CDR2 SVGIG come from the germline V gene (reference sequence). Sequencing was carried out using PBMCs or T cells enriched from blood (not recorded which). The chain combines TRBV30 with TRBJ1-5; no firm D call. This clonotype was obtained from a woman between 18 and 29 years old who had recovered from COVID-19. CDR3 loop: CAWSVTVDQPQHF. CDR3 nucleotide sequence: TGTGCCTGGAGTGTAACAGTAGATCAGCCCCAGCATTTT.